The clone carrying this TCR beta chain showed up many times. Via MiXCR, TCRdb re-called the PCR reads. The repertoire consists of almost 70,000 clones, with 11% to 15% occurring once and the leading ten covering approximately 7%. Germline CDR1 reads PRHDT; CDR2 reads FYEKMQ (reference sequence). This CDR3 has 17 amino acids. The V segment lost 5 bases and the J segment 4 bases; nucleotides outside the gene matches: 5. This entry is derived from a study of metastatic and nonmetastatic thyroid tumors. Prior to thyroid surgery, none of the patients had received any treatment. Sequencing input: blood. The sequence derives from a male donor with papillary thyroid cancer or a benign thyroid nodule (not recorded which). Some clones in this sample may be carry-over from other donors' samples. The chain has TRBV13 and TRBJ2-1, with 16 bases fitting TRBD2. The CDR3 sequence is CASSPGTSGRGYNEQFF. The CDR3 nucleotides are TGTGCCAGCAGCCCAGGGACTAGCGGGAGGGGGTACAATGAGCAGTTCTTC.